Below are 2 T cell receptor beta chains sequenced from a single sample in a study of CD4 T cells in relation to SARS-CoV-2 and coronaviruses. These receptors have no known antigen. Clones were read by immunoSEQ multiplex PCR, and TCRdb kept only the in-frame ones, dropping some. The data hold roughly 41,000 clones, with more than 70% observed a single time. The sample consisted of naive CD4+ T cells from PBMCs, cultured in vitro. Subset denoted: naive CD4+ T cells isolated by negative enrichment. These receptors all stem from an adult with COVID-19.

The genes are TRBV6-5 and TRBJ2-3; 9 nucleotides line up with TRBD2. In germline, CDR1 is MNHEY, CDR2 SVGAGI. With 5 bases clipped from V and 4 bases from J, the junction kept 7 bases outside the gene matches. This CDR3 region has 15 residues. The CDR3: CASSHRGRGADTQYF. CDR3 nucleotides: TGTGCCAGCAGTCACCGCGGGAGGGGCGCAGATACGCAGTATTTT.

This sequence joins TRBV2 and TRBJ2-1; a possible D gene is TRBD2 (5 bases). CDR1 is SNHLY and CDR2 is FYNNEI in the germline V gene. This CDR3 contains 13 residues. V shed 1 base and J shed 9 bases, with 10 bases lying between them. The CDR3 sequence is CASSEESSPEQFF. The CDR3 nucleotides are TGTGCCAGCAGTGAAGAGTCTAGCCCTGAGCAGTTCTTC.